One sample yielded the 9 T cell receptor beta chains listed below, sequenced in a study of shared clonotypes between healthy human individuals. The table came from immunoSEQ multiplex PCR; TCRdb's copy has only in-frame clones and leaves some out. This table has approximately 2.5 million clones, roughly 93% appearing once. The sample consisted of naive CD4+ T cells from PBMCs. Subset described: CD45RA+ positively selected. The source is a young man in good health. Some clones in this sample may be carry-over from other donors' samples.

V is TRBV5-1 and J is TRBJ2-2; TRBD1 agrees at 7 bases. Germline V gives CDR1 SGHRS, CDR2 YFSETQ. V lost 0 bases, J lost 6 bases, and 8 bases stayed unmatched. The CDR3 consists of 16 residues. The CDR3 spells CASSLGATGLSGELFF. The CDR3 bases are TGCGCCAGCAGCTTGGGTGCGACAGGGTTATCCGGGGAGCTGTTTTTT. The full variable domain, in which reference TRBV5-1 and TRBJ2-2 provide the parts outside the CDR3, is KAGVTQTPRYLIKTRGQQVTLSCSPISGHRSVSWYQQTPGQGLQFLFEYFSETQRNKGNFPGRFSGRQFSNSRSEMNVSTLELGDSALYLCASSLGATGLSGELFFGEGSRLTVL.

V usage is TRBV5-1 and J usage is TRBJ2-3; D gene unclear. Trimming pared 0 bases from V and 4 bases from J, leaving 15 bases between. The CDR3 is 16 amino acids. Germline V CDR1 and CDR2: SGHRS, YFSETQ. The CDR3 region has the DNA TGCGCCAGCAGCTTGGGGGCTAGTCTTTCGGCAGATACGCAGTATTTT. This translates into CASSLGASLSADTQYF.

The chain is built from TRBV7-9 and TRBJ2-4, with D possibly TRBD1 on 6 matching bases. V was clipped by 5 bases and J by 9 bases, with 17 bases between them. The CDR3 totals 14 residues. Germline V gene lookup returns CDR1 SEHNR and CDR2 FQNEAQ (reference sequence). The CDR3 DNA is TGTGCCAGCAGCCTTCTCTTGACAGGAGGCATTCAGTACTTC. Translated, it gives CASSLLLTGGIQYF.

The chain employs TRBV23-1 and TRBJ2-1, with 7 bases that match TRBD1. TRBV23-1 is filed as an ORF, its function uncertain. The CDR3 is 12 amino acids. Germline trimming cut 7 bases from V and 6 bases from J; bases unmatched to any gene: 3. In nucleotides, the CDR3 is TGCGCCAGCAAACAGGGGACCAATGAGCAGTTCTTC. Translating gives CASKQGTNEQFF.

This clone was counted a single time. The chain carries TRBV7-9 and TRBJ2-2; a possible D gene is TRBD1 (6 bases). The CDR3 sequence is 15 residues long. V was trimmed by 7 bases and J by 6 bases, leaving 18 bases between them. The germline V gene encodes CDR1 SEHNR and CDR2 FQNEAQ (reference sequence). This CDR3 reads CASTNRFEGAGELFF. DNA of the CDR3: TGTGCCAGCACCAACCGATTCGAGGGGGCCGGGGAGCTGTTTTTT.

This chain joins TRBV27 and TRBJ1-1; 7 bases are shared with TRBD1. V shed 3 bases, J shed 2 bases, and the junction held 6 bases outside the gene matches. The germline V gene encodes CDR1 MNHEY and CDR2 SMNVEV (reference sequence). The CDR3 is 15 amino acids. The CDR3 DNA is TGTGCCAGCAGTTTCGGCAGGGGGAGAAACACTGAAGCTTTCTTT. Protein: CASSFGRGRNTEAFF.

As regards this clone: In the same sample, other DNA sequences code for this CDR3. The chain carries TRBV29-1 and TRBJ1-1; D not certain. Deletions cut 2 bases from V and 1 base from J, with 11 bases between. There are 14 residues in the CDR3. CDR1 and CDR2 (germline): SQVTM, ANQGSEA. The CDR3 DNA follows: TGCAGCGTTGAACTTCGCGCGGGGAACACTGAAGCTTTCTTT. Residues: CSVELRAGNTEAFF.

The chain combines TRBV7-2 with TRBJ2-2; D is unclear. V gave up 0 bases and J gave up 2 bases, with 7 bases separating them. The germline gives CDR1 SGHTA, CDR2 FQGNSA. The CDR3 is 15 residues long. CDR3 in amino acids: CASSLARRNTGELFF. Here the CDR3 DNA reads TGTGCCAGCAGCTTAGCTCGGCGAAACACCGGGGAGCTGTTTTTT.

V usage is TRBV2 and J usage is TRBJ1-2; 9 bases map to TRBD1. The CDR3 extends over 17 amino acids. The trim removed 5 bases at V and 0 bases at J, leaving 10 bases unmatched. Germline assignment: CDR1 SNHLY and CDR2 FYNNEI. In DNA, the CDR3 is TGTGCCAGCAGTCGGGACAGGGTTTATGAAGCTAACTATGGCTACACCTTC. Encoded protein: CASSRDRVYEANYGYTF.